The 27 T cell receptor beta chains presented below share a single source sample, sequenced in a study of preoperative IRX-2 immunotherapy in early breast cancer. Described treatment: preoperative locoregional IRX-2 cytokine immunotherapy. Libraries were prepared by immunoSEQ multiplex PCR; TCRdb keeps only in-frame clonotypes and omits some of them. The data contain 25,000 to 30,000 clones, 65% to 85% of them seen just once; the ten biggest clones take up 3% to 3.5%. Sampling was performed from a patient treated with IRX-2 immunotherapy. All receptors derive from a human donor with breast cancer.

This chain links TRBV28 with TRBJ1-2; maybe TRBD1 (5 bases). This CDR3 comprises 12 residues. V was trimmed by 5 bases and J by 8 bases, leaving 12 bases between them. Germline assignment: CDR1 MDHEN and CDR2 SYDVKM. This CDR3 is CASSPWGEGYTF. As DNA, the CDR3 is TGTGCCAGCAGTCCTTGGGGGGAAGGCTACACCTTC.

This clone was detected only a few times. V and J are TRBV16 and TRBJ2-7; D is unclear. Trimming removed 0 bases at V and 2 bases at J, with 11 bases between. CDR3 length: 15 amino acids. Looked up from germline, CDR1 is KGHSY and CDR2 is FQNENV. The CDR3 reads CASSQSVRIPYEQYF. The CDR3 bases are TGTGCCAGCAGCCAATCAGTTCGGATCCCCTACGAGCAGTACTTC. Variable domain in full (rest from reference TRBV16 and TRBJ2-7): GEEVAQTPKHLVRGEGQKAKLYCAPIKGHSYVFWYQQVLKNEFKFLISFQNENVFDETGMPKERFSAKCLPNSPCSLEIQATKLEDSAVYFCASSQSVRIPYEQYFGPGTRLTVT.

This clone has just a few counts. The CDR3 here is CASSSGTGPTDTQYF. The CDR3 coding sequence is TGTGCCAGCAGTTCTGGGACAGGGCCAACAGATACGCAGTATTTT. The chain uses TRBV6-8 and TRBJ2-3; 9 bases fit TRBD1. With 4 bases clipped from V and 3 bases from J, the junction kept 5 bases outside the gene matches. Germline V gene lookup returns CDR1 MNHGY and CDR2 SAAAGT. This CDR3 is 15 amino acids long.

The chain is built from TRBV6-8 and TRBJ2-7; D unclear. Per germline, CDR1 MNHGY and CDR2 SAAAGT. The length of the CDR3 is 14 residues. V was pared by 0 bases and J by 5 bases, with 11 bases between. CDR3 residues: CASSYSTRSHEQYF. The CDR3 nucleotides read TGTGCCAGCAGTTACTCGACCAGGAGCCACGAGCAGTACTTC.

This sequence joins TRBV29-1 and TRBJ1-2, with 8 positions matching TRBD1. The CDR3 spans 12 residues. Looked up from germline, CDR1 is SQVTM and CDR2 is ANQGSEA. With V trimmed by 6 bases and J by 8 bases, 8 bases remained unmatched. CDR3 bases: TGCAGCGTCGTACAGGGGGAAAGAGGCTACACCTTC. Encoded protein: CSVVQGERGYTF.

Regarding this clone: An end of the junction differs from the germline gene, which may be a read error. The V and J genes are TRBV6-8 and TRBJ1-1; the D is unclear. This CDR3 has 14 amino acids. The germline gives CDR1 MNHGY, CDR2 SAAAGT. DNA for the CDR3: TGTGCCATCAGTGTAGGAGGGCCGGACACTGAAGCTTTCTTT. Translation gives CAISVGGPDTEAFF.

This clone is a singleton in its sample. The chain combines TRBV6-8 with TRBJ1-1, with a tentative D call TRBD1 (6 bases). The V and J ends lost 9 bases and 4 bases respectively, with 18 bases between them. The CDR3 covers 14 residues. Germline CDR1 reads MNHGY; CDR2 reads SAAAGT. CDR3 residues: CASFKSTGFTEAFF. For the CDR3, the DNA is TGTGCCAGTTTTAAATCTACAGGGTTCACTGAAGCTTTCTTT.

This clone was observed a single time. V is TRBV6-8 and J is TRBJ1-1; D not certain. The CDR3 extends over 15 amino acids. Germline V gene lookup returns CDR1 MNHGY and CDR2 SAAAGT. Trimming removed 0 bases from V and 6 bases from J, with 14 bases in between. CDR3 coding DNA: TGTGCCAGCAGTTACTCTTCCCCCGGAGGAGCTGAAGCTTTCTTT. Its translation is CASSYSSPGGAEAFF.

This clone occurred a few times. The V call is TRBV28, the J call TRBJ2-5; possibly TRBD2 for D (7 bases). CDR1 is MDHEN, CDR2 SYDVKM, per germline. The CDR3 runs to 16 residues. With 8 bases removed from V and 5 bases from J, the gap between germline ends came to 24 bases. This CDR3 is CASSPGASGGRETQYF. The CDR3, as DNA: TGTGCCAGCTCCCCAGGGGCTAGCGGAGGGAGGGAGACCCAGTACTTC.

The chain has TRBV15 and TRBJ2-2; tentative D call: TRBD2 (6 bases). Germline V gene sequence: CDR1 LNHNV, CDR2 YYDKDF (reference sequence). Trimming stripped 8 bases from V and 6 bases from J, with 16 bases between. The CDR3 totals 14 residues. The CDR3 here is CATGGRRDAGELFF. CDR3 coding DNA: TGTGCCACCGGGGGGAGGCGAGACGCCGGGGAGCTGTTTTTT.

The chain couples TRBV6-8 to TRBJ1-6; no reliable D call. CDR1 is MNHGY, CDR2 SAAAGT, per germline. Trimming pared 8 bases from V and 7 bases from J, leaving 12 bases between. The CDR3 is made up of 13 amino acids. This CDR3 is CASAVNQNSPLHF. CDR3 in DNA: TGTGCCAGCGCCGTTAATCAGAATTCACCCCTCCACTTT.

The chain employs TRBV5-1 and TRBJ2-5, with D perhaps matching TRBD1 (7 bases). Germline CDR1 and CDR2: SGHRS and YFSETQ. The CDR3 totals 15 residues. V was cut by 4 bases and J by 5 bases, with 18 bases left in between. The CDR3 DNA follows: TGCGCCAGCAGCCCCCGACAGGGAGGCGGGGAGACCCAGTACTTC. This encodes CASSPRQGGGETQYF. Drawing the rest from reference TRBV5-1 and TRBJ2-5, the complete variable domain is KAGVTQTPRYLIKTRGQQVTLSCSPISGHRSVSWYQQTPGQGLQFLFEYFSETQRNKGNFPGRFSGRQFSNSRSEMNVSTLELGDSALYLCASSPRQGGGETQYFGPGTRLLVL.

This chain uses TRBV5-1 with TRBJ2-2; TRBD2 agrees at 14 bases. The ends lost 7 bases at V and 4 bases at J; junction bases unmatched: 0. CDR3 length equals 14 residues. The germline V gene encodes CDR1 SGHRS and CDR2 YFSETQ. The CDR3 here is CASGTSGGTGELFF. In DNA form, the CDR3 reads TGCGCCAGCGGGACTAGCGGGGGCACCGGGGAGCTGTTTTTT.

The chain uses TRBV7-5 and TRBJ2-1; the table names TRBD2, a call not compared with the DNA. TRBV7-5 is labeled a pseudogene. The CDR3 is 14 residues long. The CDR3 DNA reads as TGTGCCAGCAGTACTAACCCCGCCTACGGAGAGCAGTTCTTC. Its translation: CASSTNPAYGEQFF.

The CDR3 region has the DNA TGTGCCACCAGCAGCGCGACAGGGGGCGCCGGTCAGCCCCAGCATTTT. It is translated as CATSSATGGAGQPQHF. The gene calls are TRBV15 and TRBJ1-5, with 10 bases fitting TRBD1. The germline CDR1 and CDR2 sequences are LNHNV and YYDKDF (reference sequence). V gave up 3 bases and J gave up 6 bases; unmatched junction bases: 8. This CDR3 is built from 16 residues.

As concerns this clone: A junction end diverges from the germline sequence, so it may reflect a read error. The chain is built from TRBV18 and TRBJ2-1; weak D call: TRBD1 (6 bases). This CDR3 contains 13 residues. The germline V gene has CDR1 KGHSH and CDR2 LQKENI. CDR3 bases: TGTGCCAGCTCTCGTCAGGGGTACAATGAACAGTTCTTC. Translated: CASSRQGYNEQFF.

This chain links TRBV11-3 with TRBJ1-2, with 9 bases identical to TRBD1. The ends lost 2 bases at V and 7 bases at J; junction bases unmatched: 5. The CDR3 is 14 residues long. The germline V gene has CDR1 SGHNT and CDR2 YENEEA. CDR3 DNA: TGTGCCAGCAGCTTAACGGGACAGGGCTCTGGCTACACCTTC. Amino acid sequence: CASSLTGQGSGYTF.

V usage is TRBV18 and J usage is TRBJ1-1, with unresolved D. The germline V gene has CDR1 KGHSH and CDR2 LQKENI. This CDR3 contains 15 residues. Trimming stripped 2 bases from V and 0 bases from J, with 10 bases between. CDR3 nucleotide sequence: TGTGCCAGCTCACCAACCACGGCTATGAACACTGAAGCTTTCTTT. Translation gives CASSPTTAMNTEAFF.

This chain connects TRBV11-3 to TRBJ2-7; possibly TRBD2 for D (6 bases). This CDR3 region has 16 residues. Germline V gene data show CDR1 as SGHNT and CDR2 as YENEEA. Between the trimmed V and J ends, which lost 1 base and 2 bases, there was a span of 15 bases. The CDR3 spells CASSLVGSGLPYEQYF. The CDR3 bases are TGTGCCAGCAGCTTAGTGGGTAGCGGACTCCCCTACGAGCAGTACTTC.

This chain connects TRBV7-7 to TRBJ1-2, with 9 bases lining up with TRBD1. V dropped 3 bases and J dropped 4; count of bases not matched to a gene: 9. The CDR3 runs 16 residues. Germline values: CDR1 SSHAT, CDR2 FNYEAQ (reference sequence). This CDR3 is CASSLAQDRGTYGYTF. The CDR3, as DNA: TGTGCCAGCAGCTTGGCCCAGGACAGGGGTACCTATGGCTACACCTTC.

The CDR3 nucleotides read TGTGCCAGCAGCACCCGACTAGCGGGAGTCGGCGAGCAGTACTTC. It translates to CASSTRLAGVGEQYF. The chain is built from TRBV7-6 and TRBJ2-7; TRBD2 agrees at 12 bases. CDR1 is SGHVS, CDR2 FNYEAQ, per germline. V dropped 5 bases and J dropped 6; count of bases not matched to a gene: 8. The CDR3 totals 15 residues.

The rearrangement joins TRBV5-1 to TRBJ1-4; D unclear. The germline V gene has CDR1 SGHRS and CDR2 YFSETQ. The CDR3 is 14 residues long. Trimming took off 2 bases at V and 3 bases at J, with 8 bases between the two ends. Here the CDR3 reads CASSFGESNEKLFF. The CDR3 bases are TGCGCCAGCAGCTTCGGGGAATCTAATGAAAAACTGTTTTTT.

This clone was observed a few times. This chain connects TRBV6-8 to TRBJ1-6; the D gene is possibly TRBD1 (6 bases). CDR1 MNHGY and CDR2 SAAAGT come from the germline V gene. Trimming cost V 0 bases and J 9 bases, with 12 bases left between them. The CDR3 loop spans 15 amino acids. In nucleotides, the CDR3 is TGTGCCAGCAGTTACTCGACAGGAGAAGGTTCACCCCTCCACTTT. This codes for CASSYSTGEGSPLHF.

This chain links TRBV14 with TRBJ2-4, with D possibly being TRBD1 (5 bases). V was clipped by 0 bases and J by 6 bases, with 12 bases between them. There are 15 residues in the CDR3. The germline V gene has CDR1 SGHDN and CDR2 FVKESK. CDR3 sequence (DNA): TGTGCCAGCAGCCAAGATCTGGGGCTTGGAAACATTCAGTACTTC. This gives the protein CASSQDLGLGNIQYF. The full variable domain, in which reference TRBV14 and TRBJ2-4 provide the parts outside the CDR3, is EAGVTQFPSHSVIEKGQTVTLRCDPISGHDNLYWYRRVMGKEIKFLLHFVKESKQDESGMPNNRFLAERTGGTYSTLKVQPAELEDSGVYFCASSQDLGLGNIQYFGAGTRLSVL.

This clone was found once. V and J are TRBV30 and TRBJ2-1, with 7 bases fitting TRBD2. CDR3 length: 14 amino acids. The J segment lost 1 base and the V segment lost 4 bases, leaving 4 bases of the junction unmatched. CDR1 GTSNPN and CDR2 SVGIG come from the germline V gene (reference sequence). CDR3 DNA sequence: TGTGCCTGGATGCCTAGCGGATCCTACAATGAGCAGTTCTTC. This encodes CAWMPSGSYNEQFF.

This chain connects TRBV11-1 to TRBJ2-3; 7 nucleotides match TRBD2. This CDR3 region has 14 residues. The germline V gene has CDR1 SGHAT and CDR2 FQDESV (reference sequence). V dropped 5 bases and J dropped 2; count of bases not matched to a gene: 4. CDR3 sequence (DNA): TGTGCCAGCAGCCCGGGGACTATCACAGATACGCAGTATTTT. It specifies CASSPGTITDTQYF.

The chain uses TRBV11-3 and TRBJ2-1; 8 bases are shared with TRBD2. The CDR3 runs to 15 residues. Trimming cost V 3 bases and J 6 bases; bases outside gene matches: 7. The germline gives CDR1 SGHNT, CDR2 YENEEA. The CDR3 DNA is TGTGCCAGCAGCTTGAGCGGGGGTACCCTCAATGAGCAGTTCTTC. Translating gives CASSLSGGTLNEQFF.